Reported below is one T cell receptor beta chain. This entry belongs to a study of cytomegalovirus exposure and HLA in healthy donors. Turning to the study itself: HLA-typed donors contributed about 85 million unique TCRs, which were held in an early data release.

While unrecorded immune exposures were likely, the donors were nominally healthy when sampled. The PCR contained 60 Vbeta and 13 Jbeta primers. Original processing notes: As a later analysis found, there were tens of millions of unique TCR beta chains, of which roughly 11 million were shared. Produced via immunoSEQ multiplex PCR; TCRdb's table is partial and in-frame only. D and trimming were read from the DNA, whereas the V and J calls and clone size are those reported in that table. The sample yields 270,000 or so clones, roughly 90% seen once. V lost 3 bases and J 6 bases, leaving 14 bases between the germline ends. CDR3 length: 14 amino acids. Germline V CDR1 and CDR2: LNHDA, SQIVND (reference sequence).

This TCR was sampled from a man aged 35-49 years in good health and CMV-seropositive. The rearrangement joins TRBV19 to TRBJ1-1; D perhaps matches TRBD1 (6 bases). Specimen: PBMCs. The CDR3 DNA reads as TGTGCCAGTAGTATGGGTGGGACACTCGCTGAAGCTTTCTTT. It yields the protein CASSMGGTLAEAFF.